This TCR beta chain was obtained from a study of cytomegalovirus exposure and HLA in healthy donors. The PCR ran on 60 Vbeta and 13 Jbeta primers. Method: immunoSEQ multiplex PCR; TCRdb's copy keeps in-frame clones and lacks some. The sample consists of about 100,000 clones, 60% to 85% of them appearing once. Concerning this clone: Its antigen remains unknown.

Study conclusions and caveats: Prediction of most subjects' HLA-A and HLA-B alleles by TCR beta sequences was reportedly accurate. The authors excluded some V segments, including TRBV6-2 and TRBV6-3, as indistinguishable.

Germline loops: CDR1 SGHTA, CDR2 FQGNSA. Trimming removed 3 bases from V and 3 bases from J; junction bases left unmatched: 2. The CDR3 covers 16 residues. The chain combines TRBV7-2 with TRBJ2-3, with TRBD2 matching 14 bases. The sequence was collected from a young woman in good health and CMV-seropositive. The sample was PBMCs. In nucleotides, the CDR3 is TGTGCCAGCAGCTTTCGACTAGCGGGAGGGACAGATACGCAGTATTTT. This codes for CASSFRLAGGTDTQYF.